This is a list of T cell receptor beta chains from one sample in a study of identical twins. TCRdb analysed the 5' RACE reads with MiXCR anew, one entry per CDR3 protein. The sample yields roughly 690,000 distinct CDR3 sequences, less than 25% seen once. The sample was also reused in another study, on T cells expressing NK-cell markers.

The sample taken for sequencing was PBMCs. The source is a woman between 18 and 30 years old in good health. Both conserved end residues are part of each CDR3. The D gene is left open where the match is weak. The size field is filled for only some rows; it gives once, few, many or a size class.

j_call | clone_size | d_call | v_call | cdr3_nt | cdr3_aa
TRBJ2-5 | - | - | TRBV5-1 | TGCGCCAGCAGCTTACAACGGGACGTAGGGGAGACCCAGTACTTC | CASSLQRDVGETQYF
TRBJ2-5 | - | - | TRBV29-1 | TGCAGCGTTGTAGAGGGACGGCAGACCCAGTACTTC | CSVVEGRQTQYF
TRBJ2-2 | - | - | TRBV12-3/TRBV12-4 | TGTGCCAGCAGTTTTAGCAGTACCTACACCGGGGAGCTGTTTTTT | CASSFSSTYTGELFF
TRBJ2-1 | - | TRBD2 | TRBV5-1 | TGCGCCAGCAGCTTGGGTAGCGGGAGCGGGAATGAGCAGTTCTTC | CASSLGSGSGNEQFF
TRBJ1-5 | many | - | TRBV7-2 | TGTGCCAGCAGCAGAGGACGGATCAATCAGCCCCAGCATTTT | CASSRGRINQPQHF
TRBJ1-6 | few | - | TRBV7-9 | TGTGCCAGCAGCTCCCGGGACACATATAATTCACCCCTCCACTTT | CASSSRDTYNSPLHF
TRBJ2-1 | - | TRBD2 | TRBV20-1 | TGCAGTGCTCCCGGACTAGCGACCTACAATGAGCAGTTCTTC | CSAPGLATYNEQFF
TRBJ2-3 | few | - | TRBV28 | TGTGCCAGCAGTTCAATGAGGGGAGCAGATACGCAGTATTTT | CASSSMRGADTQYF
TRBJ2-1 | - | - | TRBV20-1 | TGCAGTGCCACCAGAGCGAGCTCCTACAATGAGCAGTTCTTC | CSATRASSYNEQFF
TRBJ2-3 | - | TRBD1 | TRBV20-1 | TGCAGTGCTAAGACAGGGACGTTGCAAGATACGCAGTATTTT | CSAKTGTLQDTQYF
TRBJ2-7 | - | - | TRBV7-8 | TGTGCCAGCAGCTTAGAAGGGGCCCAGTACTTC | CASSLEGAQYF
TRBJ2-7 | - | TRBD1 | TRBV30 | TGTGCCTGGGACAGGGACTCCTACGAGCAGTACTTC | CAWDRDSYEQYF
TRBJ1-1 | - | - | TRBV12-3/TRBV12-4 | TGTGCCAGCAGTTTTGGGAGTTCGGGGATCAGGCCGACTGAAGCTTTCTTT | CASSFGSSGIRPTEAFF
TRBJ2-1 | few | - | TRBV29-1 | TGCAGCGTTCTGATTTACAATGAGCAGTTCTTC | CSVLIYNEQFF
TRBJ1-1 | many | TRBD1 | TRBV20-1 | TGCAGTGCTAGGGGGACAGCGAACACTGAAGCTTTCTTT | CSARGTANTEAFF
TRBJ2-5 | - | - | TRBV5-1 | TGCGCCAGCAGGGACAACCGAGGTCTTGGAGAGACCCAGTACTTC | CASRDNRGLGETQYF
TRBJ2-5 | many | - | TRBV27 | TGTGCCAGCAGTTTACAAAGCGTGAGAGAGACCCAGTACTTC | CASSLQSVRETQYF
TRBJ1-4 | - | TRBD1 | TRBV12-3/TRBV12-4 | TGTGCCAGCAGTTTTAGGACAGGAGGGGTTGGTGAAAAACTGTTTTTT | CASSFRTGGVGEKLFF
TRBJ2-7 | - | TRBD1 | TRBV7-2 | TGTGCCAGCAGCTACCAGGGACAGATCTACGAGCAGTACTTC | CASSYQGQIYEQYF
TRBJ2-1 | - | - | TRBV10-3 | TGTGCCTCTGGGTCGGGCCATGAGCAGTTCTTC | CASGSGHEQFF
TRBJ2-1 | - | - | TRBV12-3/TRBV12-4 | TGTGCCAGCAGTCAAAAGGACCAGTACAATGAGCAGTTCTTC | CASSQKDQYNEQFF
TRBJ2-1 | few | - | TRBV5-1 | TGCGCCAGCAGCTTGGGCTGGACTAAATACAATGAGCAGTTCTTC | CASSLGWTKYNEQFF
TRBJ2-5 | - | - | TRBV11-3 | TGTGCCAGCAGCTCAAATCGGGCCGGGGAGGAGACCCAGTACTTC | CASSSNRAGEETQYF
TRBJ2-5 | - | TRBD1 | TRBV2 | TGTGCCAGCAGTGAGGACAGGGGGCGGTTGTTGGAGACCCAGTACTTC | CASSEDRGRLLETQYF
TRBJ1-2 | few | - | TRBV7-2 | TGTGCCAGCAGCTTTTTCGTGGGTCGGTATGGCTACACCTTC | CASSFFVGRYGYTF
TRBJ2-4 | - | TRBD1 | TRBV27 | TGTGCCAGCAGTTCTATCCGTTGGGACAGGGGGCTATCCAAAAACATTCAGTACTTC | CASSSIRWDRGLSKNIQYF
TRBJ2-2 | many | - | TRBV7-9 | TGTGCCAGCAGCCCTACGCCAGGGACGAACACCGGGGAGCTGTTTTTT | CASSPTPGTNTGELFF
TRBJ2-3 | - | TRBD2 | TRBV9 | TGTGCCAGCAGCGGAAGCCCTAGCGGGGTGGCAGATACGCAGTATTTT | CASSGSPSGVADTQYF
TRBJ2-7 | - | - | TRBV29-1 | TGCAGCGTTGCGGATTACGAGCAGTACTTC | CSVADYEQYF